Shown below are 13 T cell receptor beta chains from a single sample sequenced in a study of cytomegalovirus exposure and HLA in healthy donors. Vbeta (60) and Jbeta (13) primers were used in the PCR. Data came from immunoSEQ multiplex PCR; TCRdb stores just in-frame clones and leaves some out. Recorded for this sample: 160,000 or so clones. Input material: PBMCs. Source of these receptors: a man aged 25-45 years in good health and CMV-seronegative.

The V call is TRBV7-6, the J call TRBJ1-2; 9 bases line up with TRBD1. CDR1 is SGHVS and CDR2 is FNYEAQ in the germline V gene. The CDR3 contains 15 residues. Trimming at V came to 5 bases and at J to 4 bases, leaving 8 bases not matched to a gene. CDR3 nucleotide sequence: TGTGCCAGCAGCCCTGGGACAGGGTGGAGCTATGGCTACACCTTC. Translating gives CASSPGTGWSYGYTF.

The CDR3 DNA reads TGTGCTAGTGCCATCATAGGCGGACTAGCGGGGAGAGTTGTCGGGGAGCTGTTTTTT. Amino acids: CASAIIGGLAGRVVGELFF. The chain joins TRBV12-5 to TRBJ2-2; 12 bases align to TRBD2. Germline values: CDR1 LGHNT, CDR2 FRNRAP. The V gene end was trimmed by 7 bases and the J gene end by 7 bases; junction bases not matched to a gene: 19. The CDR3 extends over 19 amino acids.

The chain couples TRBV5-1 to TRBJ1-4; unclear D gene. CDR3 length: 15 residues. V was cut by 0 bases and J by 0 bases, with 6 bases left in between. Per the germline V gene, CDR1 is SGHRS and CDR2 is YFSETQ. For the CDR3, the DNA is TGCGCCAGCAGCTTGGTTCCGGCAACTAATGAAAAACTGTTTTTT. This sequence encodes CASSLVPATNEKLFF.

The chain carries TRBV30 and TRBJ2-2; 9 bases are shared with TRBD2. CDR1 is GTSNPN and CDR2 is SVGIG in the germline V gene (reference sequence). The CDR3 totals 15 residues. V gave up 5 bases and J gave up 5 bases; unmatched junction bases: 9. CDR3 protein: CAWGRKGLATGELFF. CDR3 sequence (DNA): TGTGCCTGGGGGCGGAAGGGACTAGCTACCGGGGAGCTGTTTTTT.

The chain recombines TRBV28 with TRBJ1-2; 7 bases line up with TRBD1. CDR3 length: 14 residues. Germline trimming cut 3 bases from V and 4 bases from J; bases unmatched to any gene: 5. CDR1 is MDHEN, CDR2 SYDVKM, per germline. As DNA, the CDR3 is TGTGCCAGCAGTTTTTTTGGACAGGCCTATGGCTACACCTTC. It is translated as CASSFFGQAYGYTF.

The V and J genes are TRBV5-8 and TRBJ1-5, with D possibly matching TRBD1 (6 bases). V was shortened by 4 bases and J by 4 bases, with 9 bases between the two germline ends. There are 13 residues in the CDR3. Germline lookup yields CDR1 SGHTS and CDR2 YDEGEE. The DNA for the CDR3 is TGTGCCAGCAGCCCGACAGGAAATCAGCCCCAGCATTTT. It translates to CASSPTGNQPQHF.

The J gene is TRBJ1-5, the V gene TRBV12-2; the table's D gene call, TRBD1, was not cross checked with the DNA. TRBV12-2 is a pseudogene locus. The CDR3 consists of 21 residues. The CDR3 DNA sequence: TGTGCAAGTCGCCAAGACCCCAACAGGGGGCAATATATATATAGCAATCAGCCCCAGCATTTT. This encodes CASRQDPNRGQYIYSNQPQHF.

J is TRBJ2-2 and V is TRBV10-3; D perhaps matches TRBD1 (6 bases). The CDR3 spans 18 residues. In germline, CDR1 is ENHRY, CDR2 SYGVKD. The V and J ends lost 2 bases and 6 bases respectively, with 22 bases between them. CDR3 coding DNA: TGTGCCATCAGTGAGGAAATCGGCAGGGGTCCAACCGCCGGGGAGCTGTTTTTT. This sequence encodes CAISEEIGRGPTAGELFF.

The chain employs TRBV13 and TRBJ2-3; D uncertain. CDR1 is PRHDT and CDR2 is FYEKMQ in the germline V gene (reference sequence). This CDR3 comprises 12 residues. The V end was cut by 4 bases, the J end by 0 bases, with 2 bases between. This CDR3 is CASSSSTDTQYF. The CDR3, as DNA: TGTGCCAGCAGCTCAAGCACAGATACGCAGTATTTT.

CDR3 sequence: CASSPRGQGVHEAFF. DNA for the CDR3: TGTGCCAGCTCACCACGGGGACAGGGGGTGCATGAAGCTTTCTTT. The chain joins TRBV18 to TRBJ1-1; 11 bases agree with TRBD1. Germline lookup yields CDR1 KGHSH and CDR2 LQKENI. V gave up 1 base and J gave up 7 bases; unmatched junction bases: 5. The CDR3 has 15 residues.

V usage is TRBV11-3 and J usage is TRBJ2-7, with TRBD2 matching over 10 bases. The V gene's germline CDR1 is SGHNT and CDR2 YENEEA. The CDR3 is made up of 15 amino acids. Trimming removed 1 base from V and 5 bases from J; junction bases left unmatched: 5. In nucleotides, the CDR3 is TGTGCCAGCAGCTTAGGAGCGGGAGGGCCGGACGAGCAGTACTTC. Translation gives CASSLGAGGPDEQYF.

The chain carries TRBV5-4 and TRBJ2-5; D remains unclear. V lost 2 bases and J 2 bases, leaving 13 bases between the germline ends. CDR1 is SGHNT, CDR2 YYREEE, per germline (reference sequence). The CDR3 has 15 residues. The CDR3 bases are TGTGCCAGCAGCTTAGGCAGCCTACAGCAAGAGACCCAGTACTTC. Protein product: CASSLGSLQQETQYF.

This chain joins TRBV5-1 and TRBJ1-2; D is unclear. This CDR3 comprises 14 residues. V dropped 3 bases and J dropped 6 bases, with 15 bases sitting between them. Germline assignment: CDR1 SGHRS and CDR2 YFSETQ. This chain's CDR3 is CASSSTHAGNGYTF. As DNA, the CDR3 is TGCGCCAGCAGCTCCACACACGCCGGGAATGGCTACACCTTC.